This passage covers 16 T cell receptor beta chains from one sample sequenced in a study of immune heterogeneity within non-small cell lung tumors. Genomic DNA extracted from bulk tumor tissue served as template. A total of around 600 ng was used per sample. Several far-apart biopsies were taken per primary tumor during surgery. Curative surgery was undertaken by patients, who had untreated, newly diagnosed non-small cell lung cancer. Multiplex PCR (32 V and 13 J primers) was used to amplify the TCR beta CDR3. TCRdb re-called the multiplex PCR reads through MiXCR, storing one row per CDR3 protein. Here the sample spans 22,000 or so distinct CDR3 sequences, about 30% being singletons. The material sequenced was lung tumor tissue. Receptors originate from a man aged 40-49 years with non-small cell lung cancer.

The table lists this clonotype with a few counts. This chain connects TRBV3-1 to TRBJ2-1, with TRBD2 identical over 7 bases. This CDR3 is 17 amino acids long. Per the germline V gene, CDR1 is LGHDT and CDR2 is YNNKEL (reference sequence). Germline trimming cut 0 bases from V and 4 bases from J; bases unmatched to any gene: 9. CDR3 sequence (DNA): TGTGCCAGCAGCCAAGATCGGGGCGGGAGTGTTTACAATGAGCAGTTCTTC. It encodes CASSQDRGGSVYNEQFF.

This clonotype was observed many times. The chain couples TRBV20-1 to TRBJ2-1; 9 positions agree with TRBD2. The CDR3 has 16 residues. The V gene end was trimmed by 0 bases and the J gene end by 6 bases; junction bases not matched to a gene: 9. Germline assignment: CDR1 DFQATT and CDR2 SNEGSKA (reference sequence). CDR3 in amino acids: CSARDIVASGINEQFF. The CDR3 DNA sequence: TGCAGTGCTAGAGATATCGTGGCTAGCGGGATCAATGAGCAGTTCTTC.

On this clonotype itself: An end of the junction does not agree with germline; a read error may underlie this. The chain is built from TRBV7-9 and TRBJ2-5; no definite D call. CDR1 is SEHNR, CDR2 FQNEAQ, per germline (reference sequence). The CDR3 consists of 13 residues. CDR3 DNA sequence: TGTGCCAGCAGCTCGAGGATCCAAGAGACACAGTACTTC. Its translation is CASSSRIQETQYF.

On this clonotype: It may be a read error: a sequence one base away is much more abundant. The chain joins TRBV2 to TRBJ2-5, with D unresolved. This CDR3 region has 15 residues. Germline V gene sequence: CDR1 SNHLY, CDR2 FYNNEI. V was shortened by 6 bases and J by 3 bases, with 17 bases between the two germline ends. In DNA form, the CDR3 reads TGTGCCAGCAGGGCTAATAGCTGGACGAAAGAGACCCAGTACTTC. Protein sequence: CASRANSWTKETQYF.

This clonotype came up many times. J is TRBJ1-6 and V is TRBV6-1; D gene unclear. Per the germline V gene, CDR1 is MNHNS and CDR2 is SASEGT. Deletions cut 5 bases from V and 1 base from J, with 12 bases between. The length of the CDR3 is 16 residues. The CDR3 DNA reads as TGTGCCAGCAGTCGAGGGTTGCAGTCCTATAATTCACCCCTCCACTTT. Translating it yields CASSRGLQSYNSPLHF.

As to this clonotype: A read error may account for a junction end that differs from germline. The rearrangement uses TRBV6-1 and TRBJ1-5; D is unresolved. The length of the CDR3 is 12 residues. Germline lookup yields CDR1 MNHNS and CDR2 SASEGT. The CDR3 protein is CASSDSDQPRHF. CDR3 sequence (DNA): TGTGCCAGCAGTGACAGTGATCAGCCCCGGCATTTT.

The chain carries TRBV20-1 and TRBJ1-5; TRBD1 might be the D (5 bases). Looked up from germline, CDR1 is DFQATT and CDR2 is SNEGSKA (reference sequence). With 0 bases removed from V and 4 bases from J, the gap between germline ends came to 19 bases. There are 17 residues in the CDR3. Here the CDR3 DNA reads TGCAGTGCTAGAGATCGGGGCTGGACGGGGATAAATCAGCCCCAGCATTTT. This sequence encodes CSARDRGWTGINQPQHF.

The chain couples TRBV5-4 to TRBJ1-1; D is unresolved. The length of the CDR3 is 14 residues. Germline assignment: CDR1 SGHNT and CDR2 YYREEE (reference sequence). Trimming removed 4 bases from V and 0 bases from J, with 10 bases in between. The CDR3, as DNA: TGTGCCAGCAGCCCCGGGGTATTGAACACTGAAGCTTTCTTT. As protein: CASSPGVLNTEAFF.

In its sample, this clonotype was seen many times. V and J are TRBV12-3 or TRBV12-4 and TRBJ2-7, with 12 bases matching TRBD2. V lost 6 bases, J lost 3 bases, and 9 bases stayed unmatched. The CDR3 has 16 amino acids. The CDR3 DNA reads as TGTGCCAGCAGCGCTATAGGGACTAGCGGGTTCTACGAGCAGTACTTC. This encodes CASSAIGTSGFYEQYF.

The chain recombines TRBV7-6 with TRBJ2-1; D ambiguous. The CDR3 totals 14 residues. Per germline, CDR1 SGHVS and CDR2 FNYEAQ. Trimming stripped 3 bases from V and 5 bases from J, with 11 bases between. The CDR3 DNA reads as TGTGCCAGCAGCTTTGGGGTGACACACAATGAGCAGTTCTTC. This gives the protein CASSFGVTHNEQFF.

At least ten counts were recorded for this clonotype. The V gene is TRBV5-1, the J gene TRBJ2-1, with 9 nucleotides matching TRBD2. Germline CDR1 is SGHRS and CDR2 is YFSETQ. Losses at the gene ends were 5 bases for V and 7 bases for J; bases not matched to a gene: 10. The CDR3 runs 15 residues. CDR3 in DNA: TGCGCCAGCAGTCCCATGGCTCTAGCGGGGAATGAGCAGTTCTTC. It codes for CASSPMALAGNEQFF. Looking up the rest from reference TRBV5-1 and TRBJ2-1 gives the full variable domain: KAGVTQTPRYLIKTRGQQVTLSCSPISGHRSVSWYQQTPGQGLQFLFEYFSETQRNKGNFPGRFSGRQFSNSRSEMNVSTLELGDSALYLCASSPMALAGNEQFFGPGTRLTVL.

This clonotype showed up many times. This chain links TRBV15 with TRBJ2-7; the D is unclear. The CDR3 has 12 residues. Germline CDR1 reads LNHNV; CDR2 reads YYDKDF (reference sequence). Trimming left V 0 bases short and J 7 bases short, with 7 bases between. DNA of the CDR3: TGTGCCACCAGCAGAGAAAATTCTGAGCAGTACTTC. It codes for CATSRENSEQYF.

This clonotype was counted a few times. The V call is TRBV2, the J call TRBJ2-2; TRBD2 is a possible D gene (5 bases). Germline V gene sequence: CDR1 SNHLY, CDR2 FYNNEI. The CDR3 totals 14 residues. The ends were cut back, 6 bases at V and 0 bases at J, with 8 bases in the middle. CDR3 sequence: CASRVGANTGELFF. The CDR3 nucleotides are TGTGCCAGCAGAGTCGGGGCGAACACCGGGGAGCTGTTTTTT.

This chain joins TRBV7-3 and TRBJ2-3; 8 bases are a match to TRBD1. The trim removed 9 bases at V and 0 bases at J, leaving 8 bases unmatched. Germline CDR1 is SGHTA and CDR2 is FQGTGA. The CDR3 contains 15 residues. CDR3 coding DNA: TGTGCCAGAAGCGCCACAGGGGGGAGCACAGATACGCAGTATTTT. This encodes CARSATGGSTDTQYF.

The chain couples TRBV11-3 to TRBJ2-1; D may correspond to TRBD1 or TRBD2 (6 bases each). Per the germline V gene, CDR1 is SGHNT and CDR2 is YENEEA. V was cut by 5 bases and J by 2 bases, with 19 bases left in between. This CDR3 has 17 residues. The CDR3 DNA follows: TGTGCCAGCAGCACCTTCTGGGGGGCCGGGACCTACAATGAGCAGTTCTTC. Its translation: CASSTFWGAGTYNEQFF.

Of note for this clonotype: This may be a read error: a much more frequent sequence differs by one nucleotide. The V and J genes are TRBV7-2 and TRBJ2-7, with D perhaps TRBD2 (6 bases). The length of the CDR3 is 14 residues. Per the germline V gene, CDR1 is SGHTA and CDR2 is FQGNSA. V dropped 5 bases and J dropped 6 bases, with 17 bases sitting between them. CDR3 DNA: TGTGCCAGCAGCCAAACAGTGGGGCGGGGCGAGCAGTACTTC. This translates into CASSQTVGRGEQYF. Supplemented by reference TRBV7-2 and TRBJ2-7, the full variable domain reads GAGVSQSPSNKVTEKGKDVELRCDPISGHTALYWYRQSLGQGLEFLIYFQGNSAPDKSGLPSDRFSAERTGGSVSTLTIQRTQQEDSAVYLCASSQTVGRGEQYFGPGTRLTVT.